These T cell receptor beta chains were read from a single sample in a study of beta chain features in type 1 diabetes. Sequencing was performed with immunoSEQ multiplex PCR; in TCRdb, only in-frame clones are kept and a portion is missing. The data show a few hundred thousand clones, 25% to 30% seen once. The sample was central memory CD4+ T cells from blood. The receptors were sampled from a man under 40 in good health. Each CDR3 is given with its conserved first and last residue. A D gene is named only where the DNA matches it firmly. Clone sizes are given selectively: once, few, many, or a class where the clone is expanded.

>-|TRBJ1-3|TRBV21-1|few
TGTGCCAGCAGCAAAGTGGGCACCCCTGGAAACACCATATATTTT
CASSKVGTPGNTIYF
>-|TRBJ1-1|TRBV20-1|few
TGCAGTGCTATTCGACGCACTGAAGCTTTCTTT
CSAIRRTEAFF
>-|TRBJ2-7|TRBV29-1|-
TGCAGCGTTGAACTCTCCTACGAGCAGTACTTC
CSVELSYEQYF
>-|TRBJ2-5|TRBV23-1|few
TGCGCCAGCAGCCGCCCCCAAGAGACCCAGTACTTC
CASSRPQETQYF
>-|TRBJ1-5|TRBV7-9|-
TGTGCCAGTAATGAGGGGGGCAGCAATCAGCCCCAGCATTTT
CASNEGGSNQPQHF
>-|TRBJ2-1|TRBV29-1|few
TGCAGCGTGGCTCTAGCGAACTACAATGAGCAGTTCTTC
CSVALANYNEQFF
>TRBD2|TRBJ2-2|TRBV2|few
TGTGCCAGCAGAACCGGGACTAGCGGCACCGGGGAGCTGTTTTTT
CASRTGTSGTGELFF
>TRBD1|TRBJ2-7|TRBV18|-
TGTGCCAGCTCACGGGACAGGGGCGAGCAGTACTTC
CASSRDRGEQYF
>-|TRBJ2-6|TRBV4-3|few
TGCGCCAGCAGCCAAGATATTGGGCAGAAAAACTATAGAATCTCTGGGGCCAACGTCCTGACTTTC
CASSQDIGQKNYRISGANVLTF
>TRBD2|TRBJ2-1|TRBV27|-
TGTGCCAGCAGTCAGCTTGGACTAGCGGGGCGGAGCTCCTACAATGAGCAGTTCTTC
CASSQLGLAGRSSYNEQFF
>TRBD1|TRBJ2-3|TRBV6-6|-
TGTGCCAGCAGTAGCAAAGGACAGGGTAACGCAGATACGCAGTATTTT
CASSSKGQGNADTQYF
>TRBD1|TRBJ2-1|TRBV29-1|-
TGCAGCGTTGGACAGGGGTCCAATGAGCAGTTCTTC
CSVGQGSNEQFF
>TRBD1|TRBJ2-3|TRBV5-4|many
TGTGCCAGCAGGGCCGGGACAGGGCATCCAGATACGCAGTATTTT
CASRAGTGHPDTQYF
>-|TRBJ2-5|TRBV5-1|few
TGCGCCAGCAGCTTTGCCGACAGGCAAGAGACCCAGTACTTC
CASSFADRQETQYF
>-|TRBJ2-1|TRBV7-2|-
TGTGCCAGCAGCCCAACCGGGACAAACTACAATGAGCAGTTCTTC
CASSPTGTNYNEQFF